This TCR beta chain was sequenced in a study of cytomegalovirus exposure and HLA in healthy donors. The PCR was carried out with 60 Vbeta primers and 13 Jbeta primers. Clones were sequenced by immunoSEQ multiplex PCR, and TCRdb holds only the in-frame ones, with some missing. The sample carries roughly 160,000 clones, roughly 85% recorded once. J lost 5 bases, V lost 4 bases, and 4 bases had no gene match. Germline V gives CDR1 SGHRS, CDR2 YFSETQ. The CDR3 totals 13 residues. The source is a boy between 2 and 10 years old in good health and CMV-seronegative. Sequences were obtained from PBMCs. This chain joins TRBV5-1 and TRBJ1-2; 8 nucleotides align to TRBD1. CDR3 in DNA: TGCGCCAGCAGCACACAGGGGGGGTATGGCTACACCTTC. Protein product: CASSTQGGYGYTF.